These 13 T cell receptor beta chains came from one sample sequenced in a study of shared clonotypes between healthy human individuals. Data came from immunoSEQ multiplex PCR; TCRdb stores just in-frame clones and leaves some out. The repertoire includes approximately 700,000 clones, 60% to 75% of them detected once, and 1.5% to 2% sits in the top ten. The sample taken for sequencing was memory CD4+ T cells sorted from blood. Stated subset: CD45RA-negative fraction. All receptors come from a woman aged 25 to 39 in good health.

This chain uses TRBV6-1 with TRBJ1-1; the D is unclear. The CDR3 extends over 15 amino acids. Trimming stripped 6 bases from V and 0 bases from J, with 14 bases between. CDR1 and CDR2 (germline): MNHNS, SASEGT. This CDR3 reads CASSLSRSMNTEAFF. The CDR3 DNA reads as TGTGCCAGCAGCCTGTCGAGATCTATGAACACTGAAGCTTTCTTT.

The rearrangement joins TRBV19 to TRBJ1-2; 11 bases are shared with TRBD1. The CDR3 loop spans 12 amino acids. Germline loops: CDR1 LNHDA, CDR2 SQIVND (reference sequence). V lost 6 bases and J lost 7; bases outside the gene matches: 1. The DNA of the CDR3 is TGTGCCAGTAGGGACAGGGGGCTTGGCTACACCTTC. Translation gives CASRDRGLGYTF.

This clone was observed a few times. This rearrangement joins TRBV11-2 to TRBJ2-5; D is unresolved. The J call may be in error: the DNA end matches TRBJ2-7 better. The CDR3 sequence is 13 residues long. Germline loops: CDR1 SGHAT, CDR2 FQNNGV. The CDR3 nucleotides are TGTGCCAGCAGCTTAGGTTTACCCTACGAGCAGTACTTC. The encoded protein is CASSLGLPYEQYF.

The rearrangement joins TRBV5-4 to TRBJ1-3; D is unresolved. Per germline, CDR1 SGHNT and CDR2 YYREEE (reference sequence). V shed 4 bases and J shed 1 base, with 15 bases lying between them. The CDR3 consists of 16 residues. The CDR3 sequence: CASSREPSRSGNTIYF. CDR3 DNA sequence: TGTGCCAGCAGCCGGGAGCCTAGCCGTTCTGGAAACACCATATATTTT. The entire variable domain, with the rest obtained from reference TRBV5-4 and TRBJ1-3, is as follows: ETGVTQSPTHLIKTRGQQVTLRCSSQSGHNTVSWYQQALGQGPQFIFQYYREEENGRGNFPPRFSGLQFPNYSSELNVNALELDDSALYLCASSREPSRSGNTIYFGEGSWLTVV.

This chain connects TRBV29-1 to TRBJ2-7; tentative D call: TRBD2 (5 bases). V was trimmed by 7 bases and J by 0 bases, leaving 13 bases between them. The germline gives CDR1 SQVTM, CDR2 ANQGSEA. This CDR3 region has 13 residues. The CDR3 loop is CSAASEGSYEQYF. CDR3 DNA: TGCAGCGCCGCCAGTGAGGGCTCCTACGAGCAGTACTTC.

This chain joins TRBV9 and TRBJ2-1; perhaps TRBD2 as D (5 bases). Germline loops: CDR1 SGDLS, CDR2 YYNGEE. The germline V and J ends were trimmed by 3 bases and 10 bases, with 8 bases remaining between them. CDR3 size: 11 residues. CDR3 in amino acids: CASSEDSEQFF. The CDR3 DNA reads as TGTGCCAGCAGCGAGGACTCAGAGCAGTTCTTC.

The chain recombines TRBV2 with TRBJ2-1, with 10 bases matching TRBD2. CDR1 is SNHLY, CDR2 FYNNEI, per germline. V trimming: 7 bases; J trimming: 5 bases; junction bases outside the gene matches: 8. CDR3 size: 15 residues. The CDR3 DNA reads as TGTGCCAGCAAGCCCCTAGCGGGAGTGAACAATGAGCAGTTCTTC. Its protein product is CASKPLAGVNNEQFF. Full variable domain (rest looked up from reference TRBV2 and TRBJ2-1): EPEVTQTPSHQVTQMGQEVILRCVPISNHLYFYWYRQILGQKVEFLVSFYNNEISEKSEIFDDQFSVERPDGSNFTLKIRSTKLEDSAMYFCASKPLAGVNNEQFFGPGTRLTVL.

As for this clone: This clone may be a read error of a much larger clone one base away. The identical CDR3 is also encoded by other nucleotide sequences in the sample. The chain joins TRBV11-2 to TRBJ2-1; 7 bases match TRBD2. This CDR3 is 15 amino acids long. Germline V gives CDR1 SGHAT, CDR2 FQNNGV. Losses at the gene ends were 5 bases for V and 1 base for J; bases not matched to a gene: 5. The CDR3 loop reads CASSPQRDSYNEQFF. CDR3 in DNA: TGTGCCAGCAGCCCTCAGCGGGATTCCTACAATGAGCAGTTCTTC. Full variable domain (outside the CDR3, taken from reference TRBV11-2 and TRBJ2-1): EAGVAQSPRYKIIEKRQSVAFWCNPISGHATLYWYQQILGQGPKLLIQFQNNGVVDDSQLPKDRFSAERLKGVDSTLKIQPAKLEDSAVYLCASSPQRDSYNEQFFGPGTRLTVL.

The J gene is TRBJ2-2, the V gene TRBV19; 7 bases line up with TRBD1. Germline-derived CDR1 and CDR2 are LNHDA and SQIVND (reference sequence). The CDR3 length is 13 residues. J gave up 7 bases and V 7 bases, and 6 bases lay outside the gene matches. The CDR3 DNA reads TGTGCCAGTACCCCGCAGGGGGACGGGGAGCTGTTTTTT. Its protein product is CASTPQGDGELFF.

The genes are TRBV10-2 and TRBJ2-3; 7 positions agree with TRBD2. With 10 bases clipped from V and 7 bases from J, the junction kept 17 bases outside the gene matches. Per germline, CDR1 WSHSY and CDR2 SAAADI. This CDR3 has 15 residues. The CDR3 DNA is TGCGCCACACAAGTAGCGGGCCTCAAAGGATATACGCAGTATTTT. Its protein is CATQVAGLKGYTQYF.

The chain uses TRBV15 and TRBJ2-2; TRBD2 matches at 10 bases. Trimming removed 1 base from V and 6 bases from J; junction bases left unmatched: 11. CDR3 size: 18 residues. Per the germline V gene, CDR1 is LNHNV and CDR2 is YYDKDF (reference sequence). DNA for the CDR3: TGTGCCACCAGCAGAGGTCTCCTAGCGGGAGATCGGTCCGGGGAGCTGTTTTTT. Translation gives CATSRGLLAGDRSGELFF.

The V gene is TRBV19, the J gene TRBJ2-2, with D perhaps matching TRBD1 or TRBD2 (5 bases each). The V gene lost 7 bases and the J gene lost 7 bases, with 7 bases spanning the gap. The CDR3 is 11 amino acids. Germline values: CDR1 LNHDA, CDR2 SQIVND (reference sequence). CDR3 coding DNA: TGTGCCAGTACGAGGGGCGGGGAGCTGTTTTTT. It codes for CASTRGGELFF.

This clone was seen only once. The genes are TRBV7-6 and TRBJ2-5, with 14 bases that match TRBD2. V shed 5 bases and J 3 bases; nucleotides not matched to a gene: 5. The CDR3 is 16 residues long. The germline CDR1 and CDR2 sequences are SGHVS and FNYEAQ. As DNA, the CDR3 is TGTGCCAGCAGCCCGACTAGCGGGAGGGTCGAAGAGACCCAGTACTTC. It specifies CASSPTSGRVEETQYF.